The T cell receptor (beta chain) under discussion was sequenced for a study of T cells after yellow fever vaccination. General study findings and limits: The booster saw the reappearance of most primary-vaccination clones (roughly 96% CD4, almost 90% CD8).

The CDR3 sequence is 16 residues long. Germline V CDR1 and CDR2: SNHLY, FYNNEI. After removal of 7 bases from V and 5 bases from J, the junction contained 12 bases not matched to a gene. A single record per CDR3 protein comes from TCRdb applying MiXCR to the 5' RACE reads. Of about 350,000 distinct CDR3 sequences in the sample, approximately 8% were seen once. Of note for this clonotype: Its antigen is not identified.

Sequencing used PBMCs, obtained around 45 days after the first yellow fever vaccination. The chain joins TRBV2 to TRBJ2-2; 8 positions match TRBD1. The receptor was isolated from a young man who received the YFV17D yellow fever vaccine. CDR3 nucleotides: TGTGCCAGCATGGAGCAGGGGGCCATCGGGACCGGGGAGCTGTTTTTT. It yields the protein CASMEQGAIGTGELFF.